This T cell receptor (beta chain) was observed in a study of T cells in localized non-small cell lung cancer. Study-wide findings and caveats: Measurement of T cell clonality placed uninvolved adjacent lung highest, above the level in tumor. Adjacent lung held a median about 57 of the top 100 tumor clones. As only one tumor region underwent sequencing, heterogeneity remains possible.

The assay was immunoSEQ multiplex PCR, and TCRdb's table has in-frame clones only and misses some. Of approximately 89,000 clones in the sample, over 60% are singletons; the top ten hold about 19%. Germline V CDR1 and CDR2: MNHEY, SVGAGI. V shed 7 bases, J shed 2 bases, and the junction held 5 bases outside the gene matches. The CDR3 spans 14 residues. Details on this clone: What it recognizes is unknown.

This sequence was found in a man aged 35 to 69 with stage II squamous cell lung carcinoma. Sequenced material: PBMCs, taken before any cancer treatment. This rearrangement joins TRBV6-5 to TRBJ1-3; 7 nucleotides align to TRBD1. This CDR3 is CASTRGSPGNTIYF. The CDR3 DNA is TGTGCCAGCACCAGGGGGTCACCTGGAAACACCATATATTTT.